The source of this T cell receptor (beta chain) is a study of blood T cells in healthy people across ages. Primers used in a second PCR of about 7 to 12 cycles were a sample-barcoded 5' primer and a J-beta primer mix. Using its own MiXCR run on the 5' RACE reads, TCRdb lists one record per CDR3 protein. The sample contains about 1.5 million distinct CDR3 sequences, 35% to 45% of which appear only once. The germline gives CDR1 MNHEY, CDR2 SMNVEV (reference sequence). The CDR3 covers 14 residues. The V end lost 0 bases, the J end lost 7 bases, and 13 bases lay between the germline ends. Samples each yielded at least 5 micrograms of total RNA.

The chain recombines TRBV27 with TRBJ2-7; no firm D call. Sequenced: blood. The sequence derives from a woman aged 18-29 years in good health. For the CDR3, the DNA is TGTGCCAGCAGTTTATCGTCCGTTTGGAATGAGCAGTACTTC. Protein sequence: CASSLSSVWNEQYF.